The rows below give T cell receptor beta chains drawn from one sample of a study of radiotherapy plus CTLA-4 blockade in lung cancer. Here immunoSEQ multiplex PCR was the method, and the copy in TCRdb shows in-frame clones only, minus some. The sample has tens of thousands of clones; around four fifths are singletons. Sequenced here: peripheral blood, sampled from a patient treated with radiotherapy plus ipilimumab. The receptor source for this set is a human donor with non-small cell lung cancer whose response to radiotherapy plus ipilimumab could not be evaluated. CDR3s include the opening cysteine and the closing phenylalanine or tryptophan. A D gene is named only where the DNA matches it firmly. A row's size may be missing; if present it is once, few, many or a size class.

CASSELANGNTIYF | TGTGCCAGCAGTGAACTTGCGAACGGAAACACCATATATTTT | NA | NA | TRBJ1-3 | TRBV2
CASSLLQGAEETQYF | TGTGCCAGCAGTTTATTACAGGGGGCGGAGGAGACCCAGTACTTC | NA | TRBD1 | TRBJ2-5 | TRBV28
CASSLGGNGANVLTF | TGTGCCAGCAGTTTGGGGGGAAATGGGGCCAACGTCCTGACTTTC | NA | NA | TRBJ2-6 | TRBV2
CASSLGQFYEQYF | TGTGCCAGCAGTTTAGGACAGTTCTACGAGCAGTACTTC | NA | NA | TRBJ2-7 | TRBV27
CASSMGLAGGRDTQYF | TGCGCCAGCAGCATGGGACTAGCGGGAGGAAGGGATACGCAGTATTTT | NA | TRBD2 | TRBJ2-3 | TRBV5-1
CASSLSGLAGDPYEQYF | TGTGCCAGCAGCTTAAGCGGACTAGCGGGAGACCCCTACGAGCAGTACTTC | once | TRBD2 | TRBJ2-7 | TRBV7-2
CASSLQTGGYEQYF | TGTGCCAGCAGCCTACAGACAGGAGGATACGAGCAGTACTTC | NA | NA | TRBJ2-7 | TRBV7-2
CASSYVREETQYF | TGTGCCAGCAGTTACGTCCGGGAAGAGACCCAGTACTTC | NA | NA | TRBJ2-5 | TRBV6-5
CASSHPTGDEQFF | TGTGCCAGCTCACACCCGACAGGGGATGAGCAGTTCTTC | NA | TRBD1 | TRBJ2-1 | TRBV18
CASSLQGTGVFDEQFF | TGTGCCAGCAGTTTACAAGGGACAGGGGTTTTCGATGAGCAGTTCTTC | NA | TRBD1 | TRBJ2-1 | TRBV28
CASSFTGERTGELFF | TGTGCCAGCAGCTTCACAGGGGAGAGGACCGGGGAGCTGTTTTTT | NA | TRBD1 | TRBJ2-2 | TRBV7-3
CASSYGTEVEAFF | TGTGCCAGCAGTTACGGGACAGAGGTTGAAGCTTTCTTT | NA | TRBD1 | TRBJ1-1 | TRBV6-6
CASSLNGQGETQYF | TGTGCCAGCAGTTTGAATGGACAGGGAGAGACCCAGTACTTC | NA | TRBD1 | TRBJ2-5 | TRBV2
CASSVGLDRAKNIQYF | TGTGCCAGCAGCGTGGGTCTAGACCGAGCCAAAAACATTCAGTACTTC | NA | NA | TRBJ2-4 | TRBV9
CASRIYRDIGRGYTF | TGTGCCAGCAGGATATATCGGGACATTGGGCGAGGCTACACCTTC | NA | NA | TRBJ1-2 | TRBV6-1
CASSLVGLQPQHF | TGTGCCAGCAGTTTAGTGGGCTTGCAGCCCCAGCATTTT | NA | NA | TRBJ1-5 | TRBV27
CSVQGGIAEAFF | TGCAGCGTCCAGGGGGGTATCGCTGAAGCTTTCTTT | NA | TRBD1 | TRBJ1-1 | TRBV29-1
CASSTKGGRAYNEQFF | TGTGCCAGCAGCACTAAAGGCGGGAGAGCCTACAATGAGCAGTTCTTC | NA | TRBD2 | TRBJ2-1 | TRBV5-5
CASSQGHRGLNSPLHF | TGCGCCAGCAGCCAAGGGCACAGGGGGCTTAATTCACCCCTCCACTTT | NA | TRBD1 | TRBJ1-6 | TRBV4-3
CASSLGTGTGAYEKLFF | TGTGCCAGCAGCTTAGGGACCGGGACAGGGGCCTACGAAAAACTGTTTTTT | NA | TRBD1 | TRBJ1-4 | TRBV11-2
CASSPTGDRDQPQHF | TGTGCCAGCAGCCCGACTGGGGACAGAGATCAGCCCCAGCATTTT | NA | TRBD1 | TRBJ1-5 | TRBV9
CASSEQGLNQPQHF | TGTGCCAGCAGCGAACAGGGGCTCAATCAGCCCCAGCATTTT | NA | TRBD1 | TRBJ1-5 | TRBV27